This is a list of T cell receptor beta chains from one sample in a study of shared clonotypes between healthy human individuals. Here immunoSEQ multiplex PCR was the method, and the copy in TCRdb shows in-frame clones only, minus some. The sample contains about 870,000 clones, around 92% of which appear only once. Specimen: naive CD8+ T cells sorted from blood. These receptors originate from a young man in good health. CDR3s include the opening cysteine and the closing phenylalanine or tryptophan. A D gene is named only where the DNA matches it firmly. Expanded clones are given a class, and other clones once, few, many or no size at all.

CDR3 DNA,CDR3 protein,D gene,V gene,clone size,J gene
TGTGCCAGCAGCTTATTACAGGGCGACACCGGGGAGCTGTTTTTT,CASSLLQGDTGELFF,-,TRBV7-6,-,TRBJ2-2
TGTGCCAGCAGTTCCCCCCGAGACCCCGATCAGCCCCAGCATTTT,CASSSPRDPDQPQHF,-,TRBV28,once,TRBJ1-5
TGTGCCAGCAGCTTTCGGCTAGACTACAATGAGCAGTTCTTC,CASSFRLDYNEQFF,-,TRBV5-4,-,TRBJ2-1
TGTGCCAGCAGCACCACCGGGGAGCTGTTTTTT,CASSTTGELFF,-,TRBV27,-,TRBJ2-2
TGTGCCAGCAGCTTCTCGAGCCGGGACACTGAAGCTTTCTTT,CASSFSSRDTEAFF,-,TRBV7-6,-,TRBJ1-1
TGTGCCAGCAGTTACTCGGGACAGGGGGCCGGGGAGCTGTTTTTT,CASSYSGQGAGELFF,TRBD1,TRBV6-5,-,TRBJ2-2
TGTGCCAGCGGGGATTGGGTTCACGAGCAGTACTTC,CASGDWVHEQYF,-,TRBV6-5,-,TRBJ2-7
TGCGCCAGCAGCCAAGAAATCGGAGGGGCTGGAAACACCATATATTTT,CASSQEIGGAGNTIYF,-,TRBV4-1,-,TRBJ1-3
TGTGCCAGCACCACAGGGATAATTTCCTACAATGAGCAGTTCTTC,CASTTGIISYNEQFF,-,TRBV9,-,TRBJ2-1
TGCGCCAGCAGCTTTAGCGGAAATAATGAAAAACTGTTTTTT,CASSFSGNNEKLFF,-,TRBV5-1,-,TRBJ1-4
TGCGCCAGCAGCTCTACGCTAGATTACTACGAGCAGTACTTC,CASSSTLDYYEQYF,-,TRBV5-1,-,TRBJ2-7
TGTGCCAGCAGCGTAGATCAGTTCGCGGGAGAGGGCAATGAGCAGTTCTTC,CASSVDQFAGEGNEQFF,TRBD2,TRBV9,-,TRBJ2-1
TGTGCCAGCAAGCCGGGACTAGCGGGAGATACGCAGTATTTT,CASKPGLAGDTQYF,TRBD2,TRBV6-1,-,TRBJ2-3
TGTGCCAGCAGTTTAAGGCAAGCCAATCAGCCCCAGCATTTT,CASSLRQANQPQHF,-,TRBV27,-,TRBJ1-5
TGTGCCAGCAGCCCCGAGGGGGTTGTTGAGACCCAGTACTTC,CASSPEGVVETQYF,-,TRBV9,-,TRBJ2-5
TGCGCCAGCAGCCAAGAAGGTAGCGGGACCTACAATGAGCAGTTCTTC,CASSQEGSGTYNEQFF,TRBD2,TRBV4-3,many,TRBJ2-1
TGTGCCAGCAGTGCCTGGCGGGACAGGGGCTACAATGAGCAGTTCTTC,CASSAWRDRGYNEQFF,TRBD1,TRBV6-1,-,TRBJ2-1
TGTGCCAGCAGTTTCAGGGCCATTACCAATGAGCAGTTCTTC,CASSFRAITNEQFF,-,TRBV27,-,TRBJ2-1
TGTGCCAGCAGCCCCCCCCGGGGTTGGGTCGGTGGCTACACCTTC,CASSPPRGWVGGYTF,-,TRBV7-9,-,TRBJ1-2
TGTGCCAGCAGCGGGGACCTATACGAGCAGTACTTC,CASSGDLYEQYF,-,TRBV9,-,TRBJ2-7
TGTGCCAGCAGCGTCCCTCGAGGGACCCCAAAAGACCCCACCACAGATACGCAGTATTTT,CASSVPRGTPKDPTTDTQYF,-,TRBV9,-,TRBJ2-3
TGTGCCAGCAGCCCACATGGACAGGGGGCGGAGTACTTC,CASSPHGQGAEYF,TRBD1,TRBV7-9,-,TRBJ2-7
TGTGCCAGCAGCCGGGTGAGCGGGAGCAGTCCCGGGGAGCTGTTTTTT,CASSRVSGSSPGELFF,TRBD2,TRBV28,-,TRBJ2-2
TGTGCCAGCAGCCCGGACAGTGGTTTGTACAATGAGCAGTTCTTC,CASSPDSGLYNEQFF,-,TRBV27,-,TRBJ2-1
TGTGCCAGCAGCATAACTAGCGGGACGACAGATACGCAGTATTTT,CASSITSGTTDTQYF,TRBD2,TRBV9,-,TRBJ2-3
TGTGCCAGCAGCTTAGGGGTCAATGAGCAGTTCTTC,CASSLGVNEQFF,-,TRBV7-9,-,TRBJ2-1
TGTGCCAGTTTAGGAGGGGGTGAGCAGTTCTTC,CASLGGGEQFF,-,TRBV27,-,TRBJ2-1
TGTGCCAGCAGCCCCCCGCGACATAAAAACTCCTACGAGCAGTACTTC,CASSPPRHKNSYEQYF,-,TRBV5-6,-,TRBJ2-7
TGTGCCAGCAGTTTCGACGGAAACTATGGCTACACCTTC,CASSFDGNYGYTF,-,TRBV28,few,TRBJ1-2
TGTGCCAGCAGCCTCGAACCGGGACACGGGACTAGCGGCACCTACGAGCAGTACTTC,CASSLEPGHGTSGTYEQYF,TRBD2,TRBV4-2,once,TRBJ2-7
TGTGCCAGTAGTATTACGGGAGCAACCTACGAGCAGTACTTC,CASSITGATYEQYF,-,TRBV19,-,TRBJ2-7
TGTGCCAGCAGCGTAGCGGGATTATCCTACAATGAGCAGTTCTTC,CASSVAGLSYNEQFF,-,TRBV9,-,TRBJ2-1
TGTGCCAGCAGCTTTTTGGCGGTAGAGGGTCTAAACTACGAGCAGTACTTC,CASSFLAVEGLNYEQYF,-,TRBV7-2,once,TRBJ2-7
TGTGCCAGTAGTATAGATAGGTTGGGCGTGGGAGATATCACAGATACGCAGTATTTT,CASSIDRLGVGDITDTQYF,-,TRBV19,-,TRBJ2-3
TGTGCCAGCAGGCCCCGACTAGCGGGAGGGCCTGCCCTGTCCTACAATGAGCAGTTCTTC,CASRPRLAGGPALSYNEQFF,TRBD2,TRBV2,-,TRBJ2-1